One and the same sample provided the 19 T cell receptor beta chains below, sequenced in a study of blood T cells in healthy people across ages. Sample-barcoded 5' priming and a J-beta primer mix drove a second PCR of about 6 to 12 cycles. TCRdb called the 5' RACE reads again in MiXCR, with one record for every CDR3 protein. This sample carries roughly 700,000 distinct CDR3 sequences, about 32% of them seen once, and the ten largest clones take roughly 15%. The sequencing sample was made of blood. The receptor source for this set is a woman of 80 years or more in good health.

A few counts support this clonotype. The V gene is TRBV30, the J gene TRBJ2-1; TRBD2 matches at 8 bases. The germline V gene has CDR1 GTSNPN and CDR2 SVGIG (reference sequence). CDR3 length: 19 amino acids. V lost 3 bases and J lost 0; bases outside the gene matches: 16. The CDR3 bases are TGTGCCTGGAGCCACGGCTGGCTTAGCGGGGCCAGCTCCTACAATGAGCAGTTCTTC. This gives the protein CAWSHGWLSGASSYNEQFF. Full variable domain (missing parts from reference TRBV30 and TRBJ2-1): SQTIHQWPATLVQPVGSPLSLECTVEGTSNPNLYWYRQAAGRGLQLLFYSVGIGQISSEVPQNLSASRPQDRQFILSSKKLLLSDSGFYLCAWSHGWLSGASSYNEQFFGPGTRLTVL.

The J gene is TRBJ2-6, the V gene TRBV20-1; D may match TRBD1 or TRBD2 (7 bases each). The germline V gene has CDR1 DFQATT and CDR2 SNEGSKA (reference sequence). This CDR3 is 18 amino acids long. V gave up 3 bases and J gave up 3 bases, with 21 bases separating them. Here the CDR3 reads CSASGAGQLNLGANVLTF. The CDR3 bases are TGCAGTGCTAGTGGAGCGGGACAGCTAAACCTTGGGGCCAACGTCCTGACTTTC.

This clonotype was seen once. A much larger clone is a single base away; this may be a read error. This CDR3 is missing its conserved last phenylalanine or tryptophan, likely due to a read error. The DNA is omitted, as the CDR3 cannot be located on it reliably, and the CDR3 follows TCRdb's listing. The CDR3 reads CSAPLDYGYTC. The J gene is TRBJ1-2, the V gene TRBV20-1. The CDR3 is 11 amino acids in total, end residues counted. Germline values: CDR1 DFQATT, CDR2 SNEGSKA (reference sequence).

The genes are TRBV5-1 and TRBJ2-2, with no clear D. The germline V gene has CDR1 SGHRS and CDR2 YFSETQ. This CDR3 spans 13 amino acids. V was cut by 4 bases and J by 6 bases, with 10 bases left in between. DNA of the CDR3: TGCGCCAGCAGCCCCCCCACGGCCGGGGAGCTGTTTTTT. It is translated as CASSPPTAGELFF.

This clonotype occurred many times. The V call is TRBV20-1, the J call TRBJ1-5; TRBD1 matches 10 bases. From germline, CDR1 is DFQATT and CDR2 SNEGSKA (reference sequence). With 3 bases clipped from V and 2 bases from J, the junction kept 7 bases outside the gene matches. The CDR3 sequence is 16 residues long. The DNA for the CDR3 is TGCAGTGCTAGGGGGACAGGGGACCCTCGCAATCAGCCCCAGCATTTT. Protein sequence: CSARGTGDPRNQPQHF.

The chain couples TRBV5-1 to TRBJ2-7, with a possible D match to TRBD1 (6 bases). CDR1 is SGHRS, CDR2 YFSETQ, per germline. The CDR3 runs to 12 residues. Trimming removed 7 bases from V and 0 bases from J, with 8 bases in between. DNA of the CDR3: TGCGCCAGCGGACAGAGCTCCTACGAGCAGTACTTC. The encoded protein is CASGQSSYEQYF.

There are many counts of this clonotype. This may be a read error: a much more frequent sequence differs by one nucleotide. CDR3 loop: CSARETGGETQYF. The DNA for the CDR3 is TGCAGTGCTAGAGAGACAGGGGGAGAGACCCAGTACTTC. The chain is built from TRBV20-1 and TRBJ2-5; 9 nucleotides line up with TRBD1. The CDR3 is made up of 13 amino acids. Germline-derived CDR1 and CDR2 are DFQATT and SNEGSKA (reference sequence). J was trimmed by 4 bases and V by 0 bases; bases with no gene match: 0.

Regarding this clonotype: This may arise from a read error, as a much more abundant clone is one base away. The J gene is TRBJ2-7, the V gene TRBV27, with 8 nucleotides matching TRBD1. The CDR3 has 15 residues. CDR1 is MNHEY and CDR2 is SMNVEV in the germline V gene (reference sequence). V lost 5 bases, J lost 7 bases, and 13 bases stayed unmatched. The CDR3 DNA is TGTGCCAGCAGTACCCCGGGACAGGATCGGAATGAGCAGTACTTC. Translated, it gives CASSTPGQDRNEQYF.

There are a few counts of this clonotype. This may be a read error, as it is one base from a much larger clone. DNA for the CDR3: TGTGCCAGCAGTCCTCGGGAGCGACAGTCAAATGCGAATGAGCAGTACTTC. It encodes CASSPRERQSNANEQYF. The chain links TRBV6-5 to TRBJ2-7, with a tentative D call TRBD2 (6 bases). In germline, CDR1 is MNHEY, CDR2 SVGAGI. Trimming removed 5 bases from V and 7 bases from J, with 27 bases in between. The CDR3 runs to 17 residues.

Notes on this clonotype: Germline is not matched at one junction end, which may reflect a read error. The gene calls are TRBV7-6 and TRBJ2-1; no clear D gene. CDR1 and CDR2 (germline): SGHVS, FNYEAQ. The CDR3 is made up of 15 amino acids. DNA of the CDR3: TGTGCCAGCAGCTCCTTAGACGGCTCCTACAGTGAGCAGTTCTTC. Its protein product is CASSSLDGSYSEQFF.

As for this clonotype: A single base separates this from a much larger clone, so it may be a read error. The rearrangement links TRBV12-3 or TRBV12-4 to TRBJ2-7; D is unresolved. The CDR3 covers 15 residues. The ends were cut back, 1 base at V and 7 bases at J, with 17 bases in the middle. The CDR3 DNA is TGTGCCAGCAGTTTAGACCCGACGGTTTACAATGAGCAGTACTTC. Amino acids: CASSLDPTVYNEQYF.

As to this clonotype: The junction does not match germline at one end; this may be a read error. The chain carries TRBV6-6 and TRBJ1-1, with TRBD1 matching 8 bases. This CDR3 comprises 14 residues. From germline, CDR1 is MNHNY and CDR2 SVGAGI (reference sequence). The CDR3 loop is CATKGTGINPEAYF. CDR3 in DNA: TGTGCCACCAAGGGGACAGGCATTAACCCTGAAGCTTACTTT.

Regarding this clonotype: This sequence may be a read error, since a much larger clone differs from it by one base. V usage is TRBV10-2 and J usage is TRBJ2-6; 7 positions agree with TRBD1. CDR1 is WSHSY and CDR2 is SAAADI in the germline V gene. There are 17 residues in the CDR3. V lost 7 bases, J lost 6 bases, and 15 bases stayed unmatched. The CDR3 bases are TGCGCCAGCAAATCCCCGGGACAGTTGACTGAGGCCAACGTCCTGACTTTC. Translated: CASKSPGQLTEANVLTF.

This clonotype has a count of ten or more. This CDR3 is CASSYYRGLDSYNEQFF. For the CDR3, the DNA is TGTGCCAGCAGTTATTATCGGGGTCTAGACTCCTACAATGAGCAGTTCTTC. The chain links TRBV6-2 or TRBV6-3 to TRBJ2-1, with D possibly TRBD2 on 5 matching bases. The CDR3 is 17 residues long. Germline loops: CDR1 MNHEY, CDR2 SVGEGT. The V and J ends lost 3 bases and 0 bases respectively, with 15 bases between them.

Worth noting for this clonotype: A much larger clone sits a single nucleotide away, making a read error possible. The CDR3 ends on some other residue instead of the conserved phenylalanine or tryptophan, so this is likely a read error. The V gene is TRBV20-1, the J gene TRBJ2-1; a possible D gene is TRBD1 (6 bases). This CDR3 has 14 residues. V was pared by 5 bases and J by 0 bases, with 11 bases between. Germline assignment: CDR1 DFQATT and CDR2 SNEGSKA (reference sequence). The CDR3 DNA reads as TGCAGTGCTCGGTCAGGGGTCTCCTACAATGAGCAGTTCTGC. This encodes CSARSGVSYNEQFC.

This clonotype occurred a few times. This sequence may be a read error, since a much larger clone differs from it by one base. The chain has TRBV29-1 and TRBJ1-2, with no clear D. Germline CDR1 SQVTM, CDR2 ANQGSEA. The CDR3 length is 12 residues. The V end was cut by 7 bases, the J end by 3 bases, with 12 bases between. CDR3: CSGEREDYGYTF. In nucleotides, the CDR3 is TGCAGCGGTGAGCGGGAAGACTATGGCTACACCTTC.

This clonotype was seen ten or more times. The rearrangement links TRBV5-1 to TRBJ2-2; no firm D call. The V end lost 2 bases, the J end lost 4 bases, and 6 bases lay between the germline ends. CDR1 is SGHRS and CDR2 is YFSETQ in the germline V gene. CDR3 length: 13 amino acids. The CDR3 region is CASSLEITGELFF. CDR3 nucleotides: TGCGCCAGCAGCTTAGAGATCACCGGGGAGCTGTTTTTT.

This clonotype was counted many times. The chain is built from TRBV6-2 or TRBV6-3 and TRBJ2-1; TRBD2 matches at 8 bases. The CDR3 runs 16 residues. CDR1 MNHEY and CDR2 SVGEGT come from the germline V gene. V shed 4 bases and J 0 bases; nucleotides not matched to a gene: 5. CDR3 DNA: TGTGCCAGCAGTTCTTTAGCGGGGCGCTCCTACAATGAGCAGTTCTTC. Translated, it gives CASSSLAGRSYNEQFF.

CDR3 sequence (DNA): TGTGCCAGCAGTTGGCAGGGGGATAATCAGCCCCAGCATTTT. This translates into CASSWQGDNQPQHF. This chain connects TRBV27 to TRBJ1-5; 7 bases are a match to TRBD1. Trimming removed 4 bases from V and 4 bases from J; junction bases left unmatched: 4. The CDR3 length is 14 residues. Germline loops: CDR1 MNHEY, CDR2 SMNVEV (reference sequence).